A selection of T cell receptor delta chains follows, all from one sample in a study of gamma-delta T cells after stem cell transplantation. TCRdb called clones from the RT-PCR reads again using CATT. The sample comprises about 2,200 delta-chain clones, about 3% of which are singletons, and roughly half rests with the top ten. Sample: gamma-delta T cells. These receptors were obtained from a human donor. It is not recorded whose cells these are; they may come from a transplant donor. The CDR3 runs from the conserved cysteine through the conserved F or W. The D gene is left open where the match is weak. The size field is filled for only some rows; it gives once, few, many or a size class.

>NA|TRDJ1|medium-sized|TRDV2
CACDTAEEGVRYTDKLIF
TGTGCCTGTGACACCGCCGAGGAGGGGGTACGGTACACCGATAAACTCATCTTT
>TRDD3|TRDJ1|NA|TRDV2
CACDTLGDIIPYTDKLIF
TGTGCCTGTGACACTCTGGGGGATATCATCCCGTACACCGACAAACTCATCTTT
>NA|TRDJ1|medium-sized|TRDV2
CACGALRGGYTDKLIF
TGTGCCTGTGGCGCTCTGAGGGGGGGGTACACCGATAAACTCATCTTT
>NA|TRDJ1|large|TRDV2
CACDTVGRRGNTDKLIF
TGTGCCTGTGACACCGTAGGAAGAAGGGGTAACACCGATAAACTCATCTTT
>NA|TRDJ1|medium-sized|TRDV2
CACDSLTDYTDKLIF
TGTGCCTGTGACTCCCTTACGGATTACACCGATAAACTCATCTTT
>NA|TRDJ3|medium-sized|TRDV2
CACDTIHHGYTRSSSWDTRQMFF
TGTGCCTGTGACACCATCCACCATGGATATACTCGGTCAAGCTCCTGGGACACCCGACAGATGTTTTTC
>TRDD3|TRDJ1|NA|TRDV2
CACDILGDREDTDKLIF
TGTGCCTGTGATATACTGGGGGACCGGGAGGACACCGATAAACTCATCTTT
>NA|TRDJ1|medium-sized|TRDV2
CACDTLLLHGLEYTDKLIF
TGTGCCTGTGACACCCTCCTACTACATGGGCTCGAATACACCGATAAACTCATCTTT
>NA|TRDJ1|medium-sized|TRDV1
CALGELRSDDKLIF
TGTGCTCTTGGGGAACTACGAAGTGACGATAAACTCATCTTT
>TRDD3|TRDJ1|medium-sized|TRDV2
CACDGVATRLGDTDELIF
TGTGCCTGTGACGGGGTTGCGACTCGACTGGGGGATACCGATGAACTCATCTTT
>NA|TRDJ1|medium-sized|TRDV2
CACDGITAAADKLIF
TGTGCCTGTGATGGGATCACGGCGGCCGCCGATAAACTCATCTTT
>TRDD3|TRDJ1|medium-sized|TRDV2
CACDTVSGGYSVTDKLIF
TGTGCCTGTGACACCGTAAGTGGGGGATATAGTGTAACCGATAAACTCATCTTT
>TRDD3|TRDJ1|NA|TRDV2
CACDSVLGDTRVTDKLIF
TGTGCCTGTGACTCTGTACTAGGGGATACGAGGGTCACCGATAAACTCATCTTT
>NA|TRDJ1|large|TRDV3
CASVYLPKPDWGTVYTDKLIF
TGTGCCTCTGTCTACCTTCCTAAACCGGACTGGGGGACCGTGTACACCGATAAACTCATCTTT
>NA|TRDJ1|medium-sized|TRDV2
CACDAITTEPYTRYTDKLIF
TGTGCCTGTGACGCCATCACAACCGAACCTTATACCCGATACACCGATAAACTCATCTTT
>TRDD3|TRDJ1|few|TRDV2
CACDSVLGDTPDKLIF
TGTGCCTGTGACTCCGTACTGGGGGATACGCCCGATAAACTCATCTTT
>TRDD3|TRDJ1|NA|TRDV2
CACDRLGDPTDKLIF
TGTGCCTGTGACCGCCTGGGGGACCCCACCGATAAACTCATCTTT
>TRDD3|TRDJ1|few|TRDV2
CACDGLGDTPKYTDKLIF
TGTGCCTGTGACGGACTGGGGGATACGCCCAAATACACCGATAAACTCATCTTT
>TRDD3|TRDJ1|medium-sized|TRDV1
CALGGPSTGGSDKLIF
TGTGCTCTTGGGGGTCCCAGTACTGGGGGATCCGATAAACTCATCTTT
>NA|TRDJ1|medium-sized|TRDV1
CALGEPLVRGAGGADKLIF
TGTGCTCTTGGGGAGCCCTTAGTGCGGGGCGCCGGGGGCGCCGATAAACTCATCTTT
>TRDD3|TRDJ2|medium-sized|TRDV2
CACDPLSTGGYRTAQLFF
TGTGCCTGTGACCCCCTCTCGACTGGGGGATATAGGACAGCACAACTCTTCTTT
>TRDD3|TRDJ3|NA|TRDV2
CACDLLGDEVSWDTRQMFF
TGTGCCTGTGACCTACTGGGGGATGAAGTCTCCTGGGACACCCGACAGATGTTTTTC
>TRDD3|TRDJ1|medium-sized|TRDV2
CACDTVLNGGYLVATDKLIF
TGTGCCTGTGACACCGTTCTTAATGGGGGATACCTGGTAGCCACCGATAAACTCATCTTT
>NA|TRDJ1|NA|TRDV1
CALGDPIHTSDTPDTDKLIF
TGTGCTCTTGGGGACCCCATTCATACGTCGGATACTCCGGACACCGATAAACTCATCTTT
>TRDD3|TRDJ1|medium-sized|TRDV2
CACDTILRTGGYTDKLIF
TGTGCCTGTGACACGATCCTTCGTACTGGGGGATACACCGATAAACTCATCTTT
>TRDD3|TRDJ1|medium-sized|TRDV2
CACDTLGEEDKLIF
TGTGCCTGTGACACTCTGGGGGAAGAAGATAAACTCATCTTT
>TRDD3|TRDJ1|NA|TRDV2
CACDTAGDRTDKLIF
TGTGCCTGTGACACCGCTGGGGATAGGACCGATAAACTCATCTTT
>TRDD3|TRDJ1|NA|TRDV2
CACDSLGDKDTDKLIF
TGTGCCTGTGATTCCCTGGGGGATAAGGACACCGATAAACTCATCTTT